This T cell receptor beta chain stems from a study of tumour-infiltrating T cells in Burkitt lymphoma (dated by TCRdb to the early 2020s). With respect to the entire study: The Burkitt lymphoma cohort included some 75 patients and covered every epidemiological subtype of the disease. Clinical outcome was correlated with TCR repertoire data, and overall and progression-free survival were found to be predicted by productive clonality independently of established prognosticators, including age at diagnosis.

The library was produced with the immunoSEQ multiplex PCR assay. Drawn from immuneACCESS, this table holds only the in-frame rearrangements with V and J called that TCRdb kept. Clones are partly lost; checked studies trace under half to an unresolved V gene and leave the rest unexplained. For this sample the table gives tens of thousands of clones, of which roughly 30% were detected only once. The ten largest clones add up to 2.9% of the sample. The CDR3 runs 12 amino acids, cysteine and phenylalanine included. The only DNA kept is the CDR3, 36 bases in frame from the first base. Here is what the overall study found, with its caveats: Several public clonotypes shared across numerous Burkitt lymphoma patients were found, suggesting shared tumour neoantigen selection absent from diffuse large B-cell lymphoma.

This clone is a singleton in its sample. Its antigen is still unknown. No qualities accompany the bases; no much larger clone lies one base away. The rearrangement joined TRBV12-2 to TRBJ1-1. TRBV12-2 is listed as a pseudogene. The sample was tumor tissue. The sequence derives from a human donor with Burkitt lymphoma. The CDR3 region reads CASWPGRTEAFF. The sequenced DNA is TGTGCAAGTTGGCCCGGGAGGACTGAAGCTTTCTTT.